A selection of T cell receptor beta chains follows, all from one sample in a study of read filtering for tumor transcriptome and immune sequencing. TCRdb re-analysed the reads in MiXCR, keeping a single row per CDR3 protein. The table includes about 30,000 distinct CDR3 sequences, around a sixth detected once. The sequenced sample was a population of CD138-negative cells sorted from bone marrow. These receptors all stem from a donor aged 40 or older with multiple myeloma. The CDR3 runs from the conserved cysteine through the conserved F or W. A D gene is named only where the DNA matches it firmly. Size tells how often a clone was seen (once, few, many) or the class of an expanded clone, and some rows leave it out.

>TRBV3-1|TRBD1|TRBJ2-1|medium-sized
CASSQAGGSYNEQFF
TGTGCCAGCAGCCAAGCAGGGGGCAGCTACAATGAGCAGTTCTTC
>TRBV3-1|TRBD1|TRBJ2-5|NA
CASSQGVPGQGETQYF
TGTGCCAGCAGCCAAGGGGTACCTGGACAGGGAGAGACCCAGTACTTC
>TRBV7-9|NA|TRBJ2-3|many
CASSESKTSTDTQYF
TGTGCCAGCAGCGAATCGAAAACTAGCACAGATACGCAGTATTTT
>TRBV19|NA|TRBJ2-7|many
CASSLAAPGEQYF
TGTGCCAGTAGTTTAGCGGCCCCCGGCGAGCAGTACTTC
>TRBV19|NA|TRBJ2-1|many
CASSISLFNEQFF
TGTGCCAGTAGTATTAGTCTCTTCAATGAGCAGTTCTTC
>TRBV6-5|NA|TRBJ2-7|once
CASRLEVGSYEQYF
TGTGCCAGCAGACTGGAAGTAGGCTCCTACGAGCAGTACTTC
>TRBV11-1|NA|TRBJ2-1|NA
CANSSLANEQFF
TGTGCTAACAGCTCTCTGGCGAATGAGCAGTTCTTC
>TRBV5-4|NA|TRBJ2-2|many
CASSPDREGLFF
TGTGCCAGCAGCCCTGACAGGGAGGGGCTGTTTTTT
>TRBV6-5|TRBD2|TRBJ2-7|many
CASIPSGGPTYEQYF
TGTGCCAGCATACCGAGCGGGGGGCCCACCTACGAGCAGTACTTC
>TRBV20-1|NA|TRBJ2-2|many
CSARSSTGSTGELFF
TGCAGTGCTAGGAGTTCGACAGGTAGCACCGGGGAGCTGTTTTTT
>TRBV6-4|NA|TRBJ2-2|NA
CASSEDRGSTGELSF
TGTGCCAGCAGTGAGGATAGGGGGAGCACCGGGGAGCTGTCTTTT
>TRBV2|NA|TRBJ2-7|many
CAISPGAYYEQYF
TGTGCCATCTCACCGGGGGCCTACTACGAGCAGTACTTC
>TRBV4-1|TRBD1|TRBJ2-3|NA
CASSQDPPGQGVDTQYF
TGCGCCAGCAGCCAAGATCCCCCGGGACAGGGTGTAGATACGCAGTATTTT
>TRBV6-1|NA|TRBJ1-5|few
CASSESGVRPQHF
TGTGCCAGCAGTGAATCGGGGGTGAGGCCCCAGCATTTT
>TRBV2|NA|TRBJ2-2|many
CASRGGHTGELFF
TGTGCCAGCCGAGGGGGTCATACCGGGGAGCTGTTTTTT
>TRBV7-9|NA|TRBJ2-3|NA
CASSLAVGDTQCF
TGTGCCAGCAGCTTAGCGGTGGGTGATACGCAGTGTTTT
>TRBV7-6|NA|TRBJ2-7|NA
CASSLKLGTSEQYF
TGTGCCAGCAGCCTTAAGCTCGGGACCTCCGAGCAGTACTTC
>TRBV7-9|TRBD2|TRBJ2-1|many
CASSQGLAGGYNEQFF
TGTGCCAGCAGCCAGGGACTAGCGGGAGGATACAATGAGCAGTTCTTC
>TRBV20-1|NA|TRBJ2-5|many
CSARVRIQETQYF
TGCAGTGCTAGAGTACGGATCCAAGAGACCCAGTACTTC
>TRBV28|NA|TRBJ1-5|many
CASRDYSNQPQHF
TGTGCCAGCAGAGATTATAGCAATCAGCCCCAGCATTTT
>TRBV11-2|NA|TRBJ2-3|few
CASSSEPAQSMDTQNF
TGTGCCAGCAGCTCCGAACCGGCCCAAAGTATGGATACGCAGAATTTT
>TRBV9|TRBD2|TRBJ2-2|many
CASSALAGGTNTGELFF
TGTGCCAGCAGCGCCCTAGCGGGGGGGACGAACACCGGGGAGCTGTTTTTT
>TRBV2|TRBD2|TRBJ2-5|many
CASSATRGTQETQYF
TGTGCCAGCAGTGCGACGCGGGGGACCCAAGAGACCCAGTACTTC
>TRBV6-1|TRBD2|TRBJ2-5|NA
CASTVAGRQTQYF
TGTGCCAGCACGGTAGCGGGGAGACAGACCCAGTACTTC
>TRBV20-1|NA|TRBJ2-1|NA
CSAPARGPYNDQFF
TGCAGTGCTCCCGCTCGCGGGCCTTACAATGATCAGTTCTTC
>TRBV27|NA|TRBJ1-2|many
CASSYQGGDYGYTF
TGTGCCAGCAGCTATCAGGGAGGCGACTATGGCTACACCTTC
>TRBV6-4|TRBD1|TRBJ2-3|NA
CASSDSGGPSTDTQYF
TGTGCCAGCAGTGACTCAGGGGGCCCGAGCACAGATACGCAGTATTTT
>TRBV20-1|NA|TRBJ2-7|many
CSADWTDVTHEQYF
TGCAGTGCGGACTGGACAGACGTGACCCACGAGCAGTACTTC
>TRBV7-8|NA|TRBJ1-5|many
CASSLSGTSQPQHF
TGTGCCAGCAGCCTCTCAGGTACCAGCCAGCCCCAGCATTTT
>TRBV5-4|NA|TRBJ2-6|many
CASSRRGGSGANVLTF
TGTGCCAGCAGCCGTAGGGGGGGCTCTGGGGCCAACGTCCTGACTTTC
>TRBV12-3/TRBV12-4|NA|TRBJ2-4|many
CASSPVQGFQNIQYF
TGTGCCAGCAGTCCCGTACAGGGTTTCCAAAACATTCAGTACTTC
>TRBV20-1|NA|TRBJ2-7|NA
CSVWGVYERYF
TGCAGCGTTTGGGGGGTCTACGAGCGGTACTTC
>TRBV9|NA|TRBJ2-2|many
CASSVGAIRTGELFF
TGTGCCAGCAGCGTAGGGGCGATAAGGACCGGGGAGCTGTTTTTT
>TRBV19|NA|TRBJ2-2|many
CASSMGWFYSMNTGELFF
TGTGCCAGTAGTATGGGTTGGTTCTACAGCATGAACACCGGGGAGCTGTTTTTT
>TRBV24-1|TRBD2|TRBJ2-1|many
CATSDLRGDGNEQFF
TGTGCCACCAGTGATTTGCGGGGGGACGGGAATGAGCAGTTCTTC
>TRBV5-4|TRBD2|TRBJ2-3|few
CASSDKTSGTDTQYF
TGTGCCAGCAGCGATAAGACTAGCGGAACAGATACGCAGTATTTT
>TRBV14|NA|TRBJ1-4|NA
CASSQDPAGSSADTQFF
TGTGCCAGCAGCCAAGATCCAGCGGGGTCTAGCGCAGATACGCAGTTTTTT
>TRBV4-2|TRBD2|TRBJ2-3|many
CASSQGLAGGLRTDTQYF
TGTGCCAGCAGCCAAGGGCTAGCGGGGGGGCTTCGCACAGATACGCAGTATTTT
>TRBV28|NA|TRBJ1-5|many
CASSLDGQPQHF
TGTGCCAGCAGTTTGGACGGACAGCCCCAGCATTTT
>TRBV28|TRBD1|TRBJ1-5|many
CASRSGTGFQPQHF
TGTGCCAGCAGATCCGGGACAGGGTTTCAGCCCCAGCATTTT
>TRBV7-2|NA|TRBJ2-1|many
CASLGGWLSNEQFF
TGTGCCAGCCTGGGCGGGTGGTTATCCAATGAGCAGTTCTTC
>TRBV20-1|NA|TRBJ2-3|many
CSARESGTDTQYF
TGCAGTGCTAGAGAGAGCGGCACAGATACGCAGTATTTT
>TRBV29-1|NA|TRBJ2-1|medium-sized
CSVEPRSNEQFF
TGCAGCGTTGAACCAAGGTCCAATGAGCAGTTCTTC